This TCR beta chain was sequenced for a study of shared clonotypes between healthy human individuals. Study-level points and caveats: Roughly 5% of naive CD4 clonotypes were common to a handful of donors. Incomplete sequencing of sorted subsets was indicated by rarefaction despite large depth.

As defined, naive CD8 cells were CD45RO-negative and positively selected for CCR7, with terminally differentiated effector memory CD45RA+ cells excluded. Within Nashville, Tennessee resided all donors, each a Caucasian adult. The input for sorted-subset replicate PCRs was around 210 ng DNA, around 27,000 T cell genomes. Profiled with immunoSEQ multiplex PCR; TCRdb holds only in-frame clones, not every one. This table holds millions of clones, roughly 91% found once. For this clone: Antigen unknown.

V was shortened by 0 bases and J by 3 bases, with 14 bases between the two germline ends. This CDR3 region has 16 residues. From germline, CDR1 is SGHAT and CDR2 FQNNGV. V usage is TRBV11-2 and J usage is TRBJ2-5; a weak D match, TRBD1 (6 bases). The clonotype was recovered from a man between 18 and 35 years old in good health. Some clones in this sample may be carry-over from other donors' samples. The source material was naive CD8+ T cells from PBMCs. The CDR3 region is CASSLDEGVSEETQYF. CDR3 DNA: TGTGCCAGCAGCTTAGATGAGGGGGTTTCGGAAGAGACCCAGTACTTC.